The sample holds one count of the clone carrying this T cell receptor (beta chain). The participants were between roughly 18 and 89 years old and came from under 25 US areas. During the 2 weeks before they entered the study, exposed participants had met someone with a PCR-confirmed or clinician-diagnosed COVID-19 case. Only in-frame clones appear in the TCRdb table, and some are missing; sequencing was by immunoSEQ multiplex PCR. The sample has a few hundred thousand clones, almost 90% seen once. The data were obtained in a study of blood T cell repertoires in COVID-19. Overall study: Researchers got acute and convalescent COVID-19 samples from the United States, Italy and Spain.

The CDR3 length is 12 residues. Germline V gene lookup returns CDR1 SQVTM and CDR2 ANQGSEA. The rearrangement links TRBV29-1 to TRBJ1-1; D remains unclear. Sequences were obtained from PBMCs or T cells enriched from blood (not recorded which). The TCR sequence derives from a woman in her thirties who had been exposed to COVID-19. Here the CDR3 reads CRANYMNTEAFF. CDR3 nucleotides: TGCAGGGCAAACTACATGAACACTGAAGCTTTCTTT.